This T cell receptor beta chain is from a study of T cell responses to AZD1222 COVID-19 vaccine. TCRdb keeps only in-frame clones here, not all; method: immunoSEQ multiplex PCR. The sample has 120,000 or so clones, over 75% seen once. With V trimmed by 6 bases and J by 2 bases, 10 bases remained unmatched. This CDR3 is built from 15 residues. Per the germline V gene, CDR1 is MNHEY and CDR2 is SVGAGI. This clone was picked up a small number of times. The V and J genes are TRBV6-5 and TRBJ2-7; 7 nucleotides agree with TRBD1. The material sequenced was peripheral blood, taken on day 0 of AZD1222 vaccination. The sequence came from an adult in good health. CDR3 sequence (DNA): TGTGCCAGCAGCATTATCCGGGACAGTACCTACGAGCAGTACTTC. It specifies CASSIIRDSTYEQYF.